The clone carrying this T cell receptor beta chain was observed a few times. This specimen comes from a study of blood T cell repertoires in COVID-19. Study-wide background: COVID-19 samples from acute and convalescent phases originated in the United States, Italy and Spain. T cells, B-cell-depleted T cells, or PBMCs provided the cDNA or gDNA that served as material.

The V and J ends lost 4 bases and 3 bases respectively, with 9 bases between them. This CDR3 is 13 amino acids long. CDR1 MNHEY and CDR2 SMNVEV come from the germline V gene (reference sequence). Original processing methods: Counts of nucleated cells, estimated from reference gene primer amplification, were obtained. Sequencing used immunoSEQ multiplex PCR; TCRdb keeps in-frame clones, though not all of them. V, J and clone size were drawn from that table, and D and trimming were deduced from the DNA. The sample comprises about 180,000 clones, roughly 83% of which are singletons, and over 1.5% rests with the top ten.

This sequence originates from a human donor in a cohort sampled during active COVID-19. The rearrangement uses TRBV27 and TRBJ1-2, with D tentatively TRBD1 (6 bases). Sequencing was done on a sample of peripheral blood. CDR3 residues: CASSSGGDYGYTF. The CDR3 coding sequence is TGTGCCAGCAGTTCTGGGGGCGACTATGGCTACACCTTC.